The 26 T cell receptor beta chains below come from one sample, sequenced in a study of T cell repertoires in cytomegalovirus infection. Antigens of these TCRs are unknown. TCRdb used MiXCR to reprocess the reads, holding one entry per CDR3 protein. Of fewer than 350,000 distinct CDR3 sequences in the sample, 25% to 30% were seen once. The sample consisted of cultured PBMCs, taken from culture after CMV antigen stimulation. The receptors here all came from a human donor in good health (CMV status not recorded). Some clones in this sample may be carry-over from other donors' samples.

CDR3 loop: CASSQDGSGTGELFF. The CDR3 DNA reads TGTGCCAGCAGCCAAGATGGGAGCGGCACCGGGGAGCTGTTTTTT. The chain is built from TRBV4-2 and TRBJ2-2; TRBD2 is a possible D gene (5 bases). CDR1 is LGHNA and CDR2 is YNFKEQ in the germline V gene. The V and J ends lost 0 bases and 4 bases respectively, with 9 bases between them. The CDR3 consists of 15 residues.

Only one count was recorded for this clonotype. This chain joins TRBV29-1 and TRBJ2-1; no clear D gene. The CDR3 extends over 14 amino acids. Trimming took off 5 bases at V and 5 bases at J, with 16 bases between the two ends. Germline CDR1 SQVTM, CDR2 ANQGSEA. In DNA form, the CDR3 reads TGCAGCGTTCTAAATCTTGCCACGGACAATGAGCAGTTCTTC. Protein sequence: CSVLNLATDNEQFF.

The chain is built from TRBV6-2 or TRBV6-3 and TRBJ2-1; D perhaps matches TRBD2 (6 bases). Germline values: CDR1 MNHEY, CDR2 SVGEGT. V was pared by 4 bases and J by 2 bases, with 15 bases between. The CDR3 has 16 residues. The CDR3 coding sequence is TGTGCCAGCAGTTTCATAAGCGGGTTACCCTACAATGAGCAGTTCTTC. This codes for CASSFISGLPYNEQFF.

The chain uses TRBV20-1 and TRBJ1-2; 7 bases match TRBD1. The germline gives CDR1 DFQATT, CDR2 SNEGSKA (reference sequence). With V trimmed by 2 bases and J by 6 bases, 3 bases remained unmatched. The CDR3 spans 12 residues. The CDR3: CSARSRGHGYTF. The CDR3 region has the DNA TGCAGTGCTAGATCGAGGGGGCATGGCTACACCTTC.

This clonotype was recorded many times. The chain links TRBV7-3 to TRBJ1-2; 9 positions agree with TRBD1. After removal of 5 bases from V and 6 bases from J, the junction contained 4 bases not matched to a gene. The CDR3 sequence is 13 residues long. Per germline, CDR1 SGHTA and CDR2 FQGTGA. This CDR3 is CASSPGTGNGYTF. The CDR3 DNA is TGTGCCAGCAGCCCCGGGACAGGGAATGGCTACACCTTC.

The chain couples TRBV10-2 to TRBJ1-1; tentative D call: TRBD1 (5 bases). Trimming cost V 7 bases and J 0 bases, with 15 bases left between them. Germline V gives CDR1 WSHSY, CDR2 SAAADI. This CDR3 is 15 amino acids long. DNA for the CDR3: TGCGCCAGCATCGGGACCGCTGTTATGAACACTGAAGCTTTCTTT. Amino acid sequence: CASIGTAVMNTEAFF.

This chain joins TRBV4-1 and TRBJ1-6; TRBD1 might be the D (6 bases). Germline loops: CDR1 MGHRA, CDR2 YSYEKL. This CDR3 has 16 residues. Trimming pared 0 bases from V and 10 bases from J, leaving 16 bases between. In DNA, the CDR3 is TGCGCCAGCAGCCAAGACCCCACAGGGTGGATCTCACCCCTCCACTTT. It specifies CASSQDPTGWISPLHF.

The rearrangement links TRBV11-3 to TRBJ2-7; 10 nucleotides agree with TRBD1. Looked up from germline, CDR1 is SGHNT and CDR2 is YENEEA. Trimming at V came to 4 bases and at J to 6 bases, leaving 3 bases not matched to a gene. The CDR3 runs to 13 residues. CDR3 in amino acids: CASSSGTGVEQYF. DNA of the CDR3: TGTGCCAGCAGCTCAGGGACAGGGGTCGAGCAGTACTTC.

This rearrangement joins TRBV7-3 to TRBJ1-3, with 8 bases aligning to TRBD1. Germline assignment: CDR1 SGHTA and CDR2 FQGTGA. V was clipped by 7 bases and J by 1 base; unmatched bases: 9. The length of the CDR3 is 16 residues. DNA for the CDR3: TGTGCCAGCACCTACGACAGGGGCTTTTCTGGAAACACCATATATTTT. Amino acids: CASTYDRGFSGNTIYF.

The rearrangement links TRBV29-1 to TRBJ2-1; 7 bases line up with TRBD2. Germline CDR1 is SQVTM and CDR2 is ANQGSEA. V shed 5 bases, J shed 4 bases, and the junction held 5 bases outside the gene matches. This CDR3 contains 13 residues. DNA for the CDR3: TGCAGCGTTCCTAGCGGATCGTACAATGAGCAGTTCTTC. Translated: CSVPSGSYNEQFF.

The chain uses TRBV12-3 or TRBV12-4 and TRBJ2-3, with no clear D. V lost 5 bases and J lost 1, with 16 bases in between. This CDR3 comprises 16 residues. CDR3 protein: CASSDSLGRRTDTQYF. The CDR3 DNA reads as TGTGCCAGCAGTGACTCTCTAGGGCGGCGCACAGATACGCAGTATTTT.

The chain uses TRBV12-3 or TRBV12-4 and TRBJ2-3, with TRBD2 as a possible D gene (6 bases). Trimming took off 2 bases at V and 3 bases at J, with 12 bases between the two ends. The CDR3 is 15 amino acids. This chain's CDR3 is CASSLWRADTDTQYF. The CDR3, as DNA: TGTGCCAGCAGTTTATGGAGGGCCGATACAGATACGCAGTATTTT.

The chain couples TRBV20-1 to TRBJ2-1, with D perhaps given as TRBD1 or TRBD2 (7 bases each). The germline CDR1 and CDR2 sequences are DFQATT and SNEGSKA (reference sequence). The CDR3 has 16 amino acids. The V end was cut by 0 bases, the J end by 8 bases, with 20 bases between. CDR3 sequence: CSARDPSRGGRDEQFF. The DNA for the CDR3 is TGCAGTGCTAGAGATCCCTCCAGGGGGGGAAGGGATGAGCAGTTCTTC.

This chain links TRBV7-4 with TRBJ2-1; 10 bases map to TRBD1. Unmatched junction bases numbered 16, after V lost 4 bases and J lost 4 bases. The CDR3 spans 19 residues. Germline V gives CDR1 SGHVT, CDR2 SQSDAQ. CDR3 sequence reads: CASSSTGTGVGGKYNEQFF. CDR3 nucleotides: TGTGCCAGCAGCTCGACCGGGACAGGGGTCGGGGGCAAATACAATGAGCAGTTCTTC. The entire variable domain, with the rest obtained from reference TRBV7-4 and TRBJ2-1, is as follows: GAGVSQSPRYKVAKRGRDVALRCDSISGHVTLYWYRQTLGQGSEVLTYSQSDAQRDKSGRPSGRFSAERPERSVSTLKIQRTEQGDSAVYLCASSSTGTGVGGKYNEQFFGPGTRLTVL.

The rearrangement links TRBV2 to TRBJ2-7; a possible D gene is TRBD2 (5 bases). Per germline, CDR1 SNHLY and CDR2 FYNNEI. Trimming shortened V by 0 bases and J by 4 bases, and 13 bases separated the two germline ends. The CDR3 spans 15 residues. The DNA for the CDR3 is TGTGCCAGCAGTGAAGCCTCCGGGGTCACGTACGAGCAGTACTTC. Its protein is CASSEASGVTYEQYF.

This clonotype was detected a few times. The CDR3 coding sequence is TGTGCCAGCAGTCTCTGGGACAGCTCCTACGAGCAGTACTTC. This encodes CASSLWDSSYEQYF. This chain uses TRBV27 with TRBJ2-7; 7 bases are shared with TRBD1. V dropped 5 bases and J dropped 0; count of bases not matched to a gene: 4. CDR3 length: 14 residues. Germline lookup yields CDR1 MNHEY and CDR2 SMNVEV (reference sequence).

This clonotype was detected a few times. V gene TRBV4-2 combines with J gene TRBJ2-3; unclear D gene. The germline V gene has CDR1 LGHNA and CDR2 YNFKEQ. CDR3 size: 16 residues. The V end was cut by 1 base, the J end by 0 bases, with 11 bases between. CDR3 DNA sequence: TGTGCCAGCAGCCAAGTAAGGCCCCTAAGCACAGATACGCAGTATTTT. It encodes CASSQVRPLSTDTQYF.

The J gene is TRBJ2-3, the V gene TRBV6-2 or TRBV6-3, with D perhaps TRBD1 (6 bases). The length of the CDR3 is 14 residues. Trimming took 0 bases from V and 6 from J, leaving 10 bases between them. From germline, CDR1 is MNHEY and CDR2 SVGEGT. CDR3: CASSYSKGVDTQYF. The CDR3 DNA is TGTGCCAGCAGTTACTCGAAGGGGGTGGATACGCAGTATTTT.

The CDR3 loop is CASSLLPYSLLYQETQYF. The CDR3 nucleotides read TGTGCCAGCAGTTTGTTGCCCTACTCCCTCCTGTACCAAGAGACCCAGTACTTC. The chain carries TRBV28 and TRBJ2-5; D uncertain. V was trimmed by 3 bases and J by 0 bases, leaving 20 bases between them. Germline CDR1 reads MDHEN; CDR2 reads SYDVKM. The CDR3 covers 18 residues.

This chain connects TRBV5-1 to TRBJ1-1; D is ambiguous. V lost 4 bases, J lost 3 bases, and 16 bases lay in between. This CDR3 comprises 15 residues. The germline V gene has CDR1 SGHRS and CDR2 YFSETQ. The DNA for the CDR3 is TGCGCCAGCAGCACATCGAGACTTAAGGACACTGAAGCTTTCTTT. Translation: CASSTSRLKDTEAFF.

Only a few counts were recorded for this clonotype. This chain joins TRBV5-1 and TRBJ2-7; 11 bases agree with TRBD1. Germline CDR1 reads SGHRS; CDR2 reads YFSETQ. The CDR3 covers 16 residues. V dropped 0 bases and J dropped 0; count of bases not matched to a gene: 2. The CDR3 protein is CASSLGGTGGSYEQYF. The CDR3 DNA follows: TGCGCCAGCAGCTTGGGCGGGACAGGGGGCTCCTACGAGCAGTACTTC.

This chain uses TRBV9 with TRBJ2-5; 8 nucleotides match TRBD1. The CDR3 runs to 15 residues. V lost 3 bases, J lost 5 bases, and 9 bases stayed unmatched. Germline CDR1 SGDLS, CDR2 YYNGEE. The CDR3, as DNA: TGTGCCAGCAGCGGATCCGGGACAGGAGGGGAGACCCAGTACTTC. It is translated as CASSGSGTGGETQYF.

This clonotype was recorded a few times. CDR3: CATSREVGQVGYGYTF. Here the CDR3 DNA reads TGTGCCACCAGCAGAGAAGTCGGGCAGGTCGGCTATGGCTACACCTTC. The rearrangement links TRBV15 to TRBJ1-2; D unresolved. Germline V gives CDR1 LNHNV, CDR2 YYDKDF (reference sequence). This CDR3 spans 16 amino acids. With 0 bases removed from V and 4 bases from J, the gap between germline ends came to 15 bases.

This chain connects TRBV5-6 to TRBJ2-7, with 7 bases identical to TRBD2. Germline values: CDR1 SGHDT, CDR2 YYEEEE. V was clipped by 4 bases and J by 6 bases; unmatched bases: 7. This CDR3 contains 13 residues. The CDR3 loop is CASSRGGSGEQYF. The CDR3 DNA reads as TGTGCCAGCAGCCGCGGCGGGAGTGGCGAGCAGTACTTC. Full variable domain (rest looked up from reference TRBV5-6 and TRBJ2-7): DAGVTQSPTHLIKTRGQQVTLRCSPKSGHDTVSWYQQALGQGPQFIFQYYEEEERQRGNFPDRFSGHQFPNYSSELNVNALLLGDSALYLCASSRGGSGEQYFGPGTRLTVT.

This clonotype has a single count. The CDR3 region has the DNA TGTGCCAGTAGTATCTCTTTATATAGCAATCAGCCCCAGCATTTT. It codes for CASSISLYSNQPQHF. The rearrangement joins TRBV19 to TRBJ1-5, with no clear D. CDR1 and CDR2 from the germline V gene are LNHDA and SQIVND (reference sequence). Trimming shortened V by 3 bases and J by 0 bases, and 9 bases separated the two germline ends. The CDR3 is 15 amino acids.

CDR3 nucleotides: TGTGCCAGCAGCCGCCCCGGGACTAGTCTCGACGAGCAGTACTTC. This encodes CASSRPGTSLDEQYF. The chain combines TRBV11-2 with TRBJ2-7, with 8 nucleotides matching TRBD2. The germline CDR1 and CDR2 sequences are SGHAT and FQNNGV. J lost 5 bases, V lost 5 bases, and 11 bases had no gene match. The CDR3 totals 15 residues.